This entry concerns a single T cell receptor (beta chain). Seattle researchers signed up patients amid active infection and tracked them longitudinally. The data stem from a study of blood T cell repertoires in COVID-19. Study context: Material from acute and convalescent COVID-19 was sourced from the United States, Italy and Spain. T cells, B-cell-depleted T cells, or PBMCs supplied cDNA or gDNA.

Under the authors' procedure: Reference gene primer amplification yielded estimated nucleated cell counts. TCRdb's table, derived via immunoSEQ multiplex PCR, lists solely in-frame clones and lacks some. V, J and clone size are taken as reported in that table, and D and trimming were inferred from the DNA itself. The repertoire consists of about 200,000 clones, with 70% to 90% occurring once and the leading ten covering around 0.93%. The sample was peripheral blood. The clonotype was recovered from a man aged 55 to 70 with COVID-19, enrolled during active disease.

CDR3 nucleotide sequence: TGTGCCAGCAACCCGGCTAGCGGGAGATTTGAGACCCAGTACTTC. It encodes CASNPASGRFETQYF. The genes are TRBV6-5 and TRBJ2-5; 10 positions agree with TRBD2. J gave up 5 bases and V 7 bases, and 10 bases lay outside the gene matches. Germline V CDR1 and CDR2: MNHEY, SVGAGI. The CDR3 contains 15 residues.